This T cell receptor (beta chain) was identified in a study of shared clonotypes between healthy human individuals. Study-wide context: Donors were a couple of women and a few men aged 18 to 49. Overall study findings and caveats: The generation probabilities recorded for non-shared clonotypes fell below those of clonotypes shared by all four donors. Naive subsets usually exceeded memory subsets in estimated richness.

To note about this clone: Its target is unknown.

The germline V gene encodes CDR1 SGHDN and CDR2 FVKESK. This CDR3 region has 15 residues. The junction had 6 bases not matched to a gene; V was cut back by 0 bases and J by 4 bases. Some clones are missing from TCRdb's copy, which holds only in-frame ones; the method was immunoSEQ multiplex PCR. The repertoire has around 2.1 million clones, approximately 94% of them found once; the top ten carry under 2%. The naive CD8 population came from CD45RO-negative cells selected for CCR7, without terminally differentiated effector memory CD45RA+ cells. Donors comprised only Caucasian adults living in Nashville, Tennessee.

The V call is TRBV14, the J call TRBJ2-7, with 7 bases that match TRBD1. The TCR sequence derives from a man younger than 35 in good health. Some clones in this sample may be carry-over from other donors' samples. The material sequenced was naive CD8+ T cells from PBMCs. The DNA for the CDR3 is TGTGCCAGCAGCCAAGACAGGGGGAATTTTTACGAGCAGTACTTC. This encodes CASSQDRGNFYEQYF.